This is a list of T cell receptor beta chains from one sample in a study of early T cells in non-severe SARS-CoV-2 infection. MiXCR was run by TCRdb on the 5' RACE reads, yielding one entry per CDR3 protein. The table has more than 25,000 distinct CDR3 sequences, around 4.5% seen once. Sequenced material: whole blood, taken at baseline. The receptors shown here come from an adult who was a healthcare worker with PCR-confirmed SARS-CoV-2 infection or an uninfected control (not recorded which). The CDR3 runs from the conserved cysteine through the conserved F or W. The order of the fields is CDR3 protein, CDR3 DNA, D gene, clone size, J gene, CDR3 length, V gene. The D gene is left open where the match is weak. A clone size is listed for some rows: how often the clone was seen (once, few, many), or a class if it is expanded.

CSVGTGLGGYTF TGCAGCGTCGGGACCGGACTGGGAGGCTACACCTTC - many TRBJ1-2 12 TRBV29-1
CSVEVRGGAANTEAFF TGCAGCGTTGAAGTGAGAGGGGGGGCAGCGAACACTGAAGCTTTCTTT - many TRBJ1-1 16 TRBV29-1
CSVNRGRYQETQYF TGCAGCGTCAACAGGGGGCGTTACCAAGAGACCCAGTACTTC TRBD1 many TRBJ2-5 14 TRBV29-1
CASSLRDKVYEQYF TGCGCCAGCAGCTTGAGGGACAAAGTCTACGAGCAGTACTTC - few TRBJ2-7 14 TRBV5-1
CSATGPLSSYEQYF TGCAGTGCTACAGGGCCCCTTAGCTCCTACGAGCAGTACTTC - few TRBJ2-7 14 TRBV20-1
CASSPSDRGSNEQYF TGTGCCAGCAGCCCCTCGGACAGGGGTAGCAACGAGCAGTACTTC TRBD1 many TRBJ2-7 15 TRBV7-9
CASSRYSGTGDDEQYF TGTGCCAGCAGCCGGTACTCCGGGACAGGGGACGACGAGCAGTACTTC TRBD1 many TRBJ2-7 16 TRBV4-2
CASSQDPGSYEQYF TGTGCCAGCAGCCAAGATCCAGGGTCCTACGAGCAGTACTTC - many TRBJ2-7 14 TRBV3-1
CASSSSSSGGSDTQYF TGTGCCAGCAGCTCGTCCTCTAGCGGGGGGTCAGATACGCAGTATTTT TRBD2 many TRBJ2-3 16 TRBV7-9
CASSSSETRGYTF TGTGCCAGCAGCTCAAGTGAGACGCGTGGCTACACCTTC - many TRBJ1-2 13 TRBV7-6
CSARTPGPMIQFF TGCAGTGCTAGAACCCCGGGCCCTATGATTCAGTTCTTC - - TRBJ2-1 13 TRBV20-1
CASSPSGAQETQYF TGTGCCAGCAGCCCATCCGGGGCCCAAGAGACCCAGTACTTC - many TRBJ2-5 14 TRBV21-1
CASRRGDTQYF TGTGCCAGCAGGAGGGGAGATACGCAGTATTTT - many TRBJ2-3 11 TRBV6-5
CASSRGLAASSYNEQFF TGTGCCAGCAGTCGGGGACTAGCGGCTAGCTCCTACAATGAGCAGTTCTTC TRBD2 many TRBJ2-1 17 TRBV11-3
CASSLLGGGISEAFF TGTGCCAGCAGTTTATTAGGTGGTGGAATCTCTGAAGCTTTCTTT - - TRBJ1-1 15 TRBV27
CSARRQGGETQYF TGCAGTGCTAGACGTCAGGGTGGGGAGACCCAGTACTTC - many TRBJ2-5 13 TRBV20-1
CASSSGQAYNEQFF TGCGCCAGCAGCTCGGGACAAGCCTACAATGAGCAGTTCTTC - - TRBJ2-1 14 TRBV5-1
CAISESYFRDRGRSEMNTEAFF TGTGCCATCAGTGAGTCATATTTTCGGGACAGGGGGCGATCGGAGATGAACACTGAAGCTTTCTTT TRBD1 many TRBJ1-1 22 TRBV10-3
CASSLGATEETQYF TGTGCCAGCAGCTTAGGGGCGACAGAAGAGACCCAGTACTTC - many TRBJ2-5 14 TRBV7-8
CASSLVPTQETQYF TGTGCCAGCAGCTTAGTTCCTACCCAAGAGACCCAGTACTTC - many TRBJ2-5 14 TRBV7-2
CASSPGGLHSNQPQHF TGTGCCAGCAGCCCCGGGGGTTTACATAGCAATCAGCCCCAGCATTTT - many TRBJ1-5 16 TRBV5-6
CAISEAGTGLYNEQFF TGTGCCATCAGTGAGGCCGGGACAGGGCTCTACAATGAGCAGTTCTTC TRBD1 many TRBJ2-1 16 TRBV10-3
CASSPRHQGGEQFF TGTGCCAGCTCACCTCGACACCAAGGTGGAGAGCAGTTCTTC - - TRBJ2-1 14 TRBV18